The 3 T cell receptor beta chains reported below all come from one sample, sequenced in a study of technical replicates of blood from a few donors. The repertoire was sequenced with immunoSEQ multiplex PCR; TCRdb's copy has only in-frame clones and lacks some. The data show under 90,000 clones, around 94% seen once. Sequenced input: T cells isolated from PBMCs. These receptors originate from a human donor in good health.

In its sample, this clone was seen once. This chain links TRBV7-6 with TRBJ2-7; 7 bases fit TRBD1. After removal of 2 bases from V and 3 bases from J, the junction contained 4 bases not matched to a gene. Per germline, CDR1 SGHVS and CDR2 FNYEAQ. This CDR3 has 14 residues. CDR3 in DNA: TGTGCCAGCAGCTTAACAGGGGCGGGCTACGAGCAGTACTTC. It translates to CASSLTGAGYEQYF.

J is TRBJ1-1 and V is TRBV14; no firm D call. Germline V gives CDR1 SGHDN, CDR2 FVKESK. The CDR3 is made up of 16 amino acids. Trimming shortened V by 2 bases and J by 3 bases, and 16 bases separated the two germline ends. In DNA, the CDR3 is TGTGCCAGCAGCCAAACCTCTCGGGTATGGGACACTGAAGCTTTCTTT. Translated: CASSQTSRVWDTEAFF.

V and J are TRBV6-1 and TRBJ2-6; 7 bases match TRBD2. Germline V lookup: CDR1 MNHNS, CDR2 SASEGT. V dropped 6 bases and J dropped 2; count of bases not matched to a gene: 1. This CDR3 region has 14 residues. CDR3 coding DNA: TGTGCCAGCAGGGGGGGGACTGGGGCCAACGTCCTGACTTTC. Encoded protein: CASRGGTGANVLTF.